The clone carrying this T cell receptor beta chain was observed at least ten times. V gave up 1 base and J gave up 6 bases, with 10 bases separating them. This CDR3 comprises 14 residues. The germline CDR1 and CDR2 sequences are SGHTA and FQGNSA. What was amplified from RNA transcripts were TCR beta CDR3 regions. A set of HTBI primers served as the primers for a first-round RT-PCR of the TCR CDR3. Via MiXCR, TCRdb re-called the multiplex PCR reads, giving one row per CDR3 protein. This sample carries approximately 630,000 distinct CDR3 sequences, around 15% of them seen once, and the ten largest clones take around 3.9%. This entry is derived from a study of T cells in Graves' hyperthyroidism and ophthalmopathy.

This chain joins TRBV7-2 and TRBJ1-5; D gene ambiguous. Sequencing was carried out using blood. The TCR originated in a woman in her twenties or thirties with Graves' hyperthyroidism. The CDR3 loop reads CASSLGPTSQPQHF. The CDR3 nucleotides are TGTGCCAGCAGCTTAGGTCCGACATCTCAGCCCCAGCATTTT. Variable domain in full (rest from reference TRBV7-2 and TRBJ1-5): GAGVSQSPSNKVTEKGKDVELRCDPISGHTALYWYRQSLGQGLEFLIYFQGNSAPDKSGLPSDRFSAERTGGSVSTLTIQRTQQEDSAVYLCASSLGPTSQPQHFGDGTRLSIL.